The next 19 T cell receptor beta chains were all read from a single sample in a study of beta chain features in type 1 diabetes. Study-wide results and caveats: Type 1 diabetes patients had TCRB CDR3s that were shorter (moderately but significantly so) in all four CD4+ subsets.

The sequenced template was cDNA made from the entire isolated RNA. Some clones are missing from TCRdb's copy, which holds only in-frame ones; the method was immunoSEQ multiplex PCR. The data show 300,000 or so clones, with roughly a tenth seen just once and 1% held by the top ten. No antigen has been assigned to these receptors. The specimen sequenced was central memory CD4+ T cells from blood. All receptors come from a young man with type 1 diabetes.

This clone was seen more than once but under ten times. The rearrangement joins TRBV7-9 to TRBJ1-2, with TRBD1 matching over 8 bases. CDR3 size: 14 residues. CDR1 is SEHNR, CDR2 FQNEAQ, per germline (reference sequence). The V and J ends lost 4 bases and 7 bases, in that order; junction bases with no gene match: 8. DNA of the CDR3: TGTGCCAGCAGCTCGGGACAGGACGTTGCTGGCTACACCTTC. It is translated as CASSSGQDVAGYTF.

J is TRBJ1-6 and V is TRBV6-6; TRBD1 matches at 9 bases. Germline CDR1 reads MNHNY; CDR2 reads SVGAGI (reference sequence). This CDR3 spans 14 amino acids. V shed 5 bases and J 7 bases; nucleotides not matched to a gene: 3. The CDR3 reads CASSRTGVNSPLHF. CDR3 DNA sequence: TGTGCCAGCAGTCGGACAGGGGTAAATTCACCCCTCCACTTT.

This chain joins TRBV30 and TRBJ2-4; TRBD1 matches 7 bases. The CDR3 has 11 amino acids. The germline gives CDR1 GTSNPN, CDR2 SVGIG (reference sequence). V shed 1 base and J 10 bases; nucleotides not matched to a gene: 1. As DNA, the CDR3 is TGTGCCTGGAGTGACAGGGGTATTCAGTACTTC. Protein product: CAWSDRGIQYF.

This clone occurred a few times. The chain combines TRBV9 with TRBJ2-4; TRBD1 is a possible D gene (6 bases). CDR3 size: 13 residues. V dropped 0 bases and J dropped 9 bases, with 10 bases sitting between them. Germline V CDR1 and CDR2: SGDLS, YYNGEE. CDR3 sequence reads: CASSVDRVGIQYF. In nucleotides, the CDR3 is TGTGCCAGCAGCGTAGACAGGGTAGGCATTCAGTACTTC.

This chain links TRBV9 with TRBJ2-5; D gene uncertain. From germline, CDR1 is SGDLS and CDR2 YYNGEE. The CDR3 runs to 13 residues. V was trimmed by 2 bases and J by 2 bases, leaving 7 bases between them. In DNA, the CDR3 is TGTGCCAGCAGCGTCACCTTACAAGAGACCCAGTACTTC. Translated: CASSVTLQETQYF.

This clone came up a few times. The V call is TRBV5-1, the J call TRBJ1-2; D uncertain. Trimming removed 4 bases from V and 6 bases from J, with 13 bases in between. The CDR3 has 13 amino acids. Per the germline V gene, CDR1 is SGHRS and CDR2 is YFSETQ. The CDR3 here is CASSKGQSHGYTF. CDR3 nucleotides: TGCGCCAGCAGCAAAGGCCAGTCCCATGGCTACACCTTC. Looking up the rest from reference TRBV5-1 and TRBJ1-2 gives the full variable domain: KAGVTQTPRYLIKTRGQQVTLSCSPISGHRSVSWYQQTPGQGLQFLFEYFSETQRNKGNFPGRFSGRQFSNSRSEMNVSTLELGDSALYLCASSKGQSHGYTFGSGTRLTVV.

In this sample, this clone turned up a few times. The J gene is TRBJ2-7, the V gene TRBV29-1; TRBD1 agrees at 9 bases. The CDR3 is 16 residues long. The germline V gene encodes CDR1 SQVTM and CDR2 ANQGSEA. The J segment lost 5 bases and the V segment lost 5 bases, leaving 16 bases of the junction unmatched. The CDR3 loop reads CSVSTARGTGSHEQYF. The CDR3 DNA sequence: TGCAGCGTTTCGACGGCGAGGGGGACAGGGTCCCACGAGCAGTACTTC.

A few counts support this clone. The CDR3 nucleotides read TGTGCCAGCAGTTTATTATACGGGGAGCTGTTTTTT. It specifies CASSLLYGELFF. The rearrangement joins TRBV27 to TRBJ2-2; D is unresolved. The ends were cut back, 1 base at V and 7 bases at J, with 4 bases in the middle. CDR1 is MNHEY and CDR2 is SMNVEV in the germline V gene (reference sequence). The CDR3 is made up of 12 amino acids.

The J gene is TRBJ2-7, the V gene TRBV5-1, with TRBD1 as a possible D gene (6 bases). The CDR3 extends over 13 amino acids. V was pared by 0 bases and J by 5 bases, with 9 bases between. Germline assignment: CDR1 SGHRS and CDR2 YFSETQ. Written as DNA, the CDR3 is TGCGCCAGCAGCTTGGAACAGGGCGACGAGCAGTACTTC. Its protein is CASSLEQGDEQYF.

This chain connects TRBV7-2 to TRBJ1-1, with a tentative D call TRBD1 (6 bases). The CDR3 is 14 residues long. The germline V and J ends were trimmed by 5 bases and 3 bases, with 13 bases remaining between them. Germline values: CDR1 SGHTA, CDR2 FQGNSA. CDR3 nucleotides: TGTGCCAGCAGCCCACAGGGAGGGTACACTGAAGCTTTCTTT. Translation: CASSPQGGYTEAFF.

This clone was seen more than once but under ten times. The rearrangement links TRBV30 to TRBJ2-3; tentatively, D is TRBD1 (7 bases). The CDR3 is 15 residues long. Germline CDR1 GTSNPN, CDR2 SVGIG (reference sequence). V lost 4 bases to trimming and J lost 2 bases, with 16 bases between them. CDR3 sequence reads: CAWKGGGGSTDTQYF. As DNA, the CDR3 is TGTGCCTGGAAGGGTGGAGGGGGCTCCACAGATACGCAGTATTTT. Variable domain in full (rest from reference TRBV30 and TRBJ2-3): SQTIHQWPATLVQPVGSPLSLECTVEGTSNPNLYWYRQAAGRGLQLLFYSVGIGQISSEVPQNLSASRPQDRQFILSSKKLLLSDSGFYLCAWKGGGGSTDTQYFGPGTRLTVL.

The sample holds a few counts of this clone. Additional DNA sequences in this sample encode the identical CDR3. The chain carries TRBV7-7 and TRBJ2-5; maybe TRBD2 (5 bases). The germline gives CDR1 SSHAT, CDR2 FNYEAQ (reference sequence). Trimming left V 3 bases short and J 2 bases short, with 7 bases between. CDR3 length: 13 residues. CDR3 protein: CASSFSGQETQYF. CDR3 nucleotides: TGTGCCAGCAGCTTCTCGGGGCAAGAGACCCAGTACTTC.

The genes are TRBV28 and TRBJ1-2; D not resolved. Germline loops: CDR1 MDHEN, CDR2 SYDVKM. This CDR3 region has 12 residues. Between the trimmed V and J ends, which lost 10 bases and 4 bases, there was a span of 13 bases. In DNA form, the CDR3 reads TGTGCCACTTCCGGACGGAGCTATGGCTACACCTTC. This gives the protein CATSGRSYGYTF.

This clone was observed a few times. V gene TRBV4-1 combines with J gene TRBJ1-5; tentatively, D is TRBD1 (6 bases). The CDR3 runs to 15 residues. CDR1 is MGHRA and CDR2 is YSYEKL in the germline V gene. Trimming stripped 3 bases from V and 3 bases from J, with 12 bases between. The CDR3, as DNA: TGCGCCAGCAGCCAGGAGACAGGTATCAATCAGCCCCAGCATTTT. Amino acid sequence: CASSQETGINQPQHF.

This clone was counted a few times. The chain couples TRBV25-1 to TRBJ2-3, with 7 nucleotides matching TRBD2. V shed 6 bases and J 6 bases; nucleotides not matched to a gene: 12. The CDR3 contains 15 residues. Germline V gene data show CDR1 as MGHDK and CDR2 as SYGVNS. The CDR3, as DNA: TGTGCCAGCAGGGGGACTAACGGTCCCACGGATACGCAGTATTTT. This codes for CASRGTNGPTDTQYF.

This clone has at least ten counts. The sample contains more than one DNA sequence encoding this CDR3. In DNA, the CDR3 is TGCGCCAGCAGCCAAGGGGGCGGGAACACTGAAGCTTTCTTT. Translation: CASSQGGGNTEAFF. This chain joins TRBV4-1 and TRBJ1-1, with a possible D match to TRBD1 (5 bases). This CDR3 has 14 amino acids. Trimming stripped 1 base from V and 1 base from J, with 7 bases between. In germline, CDR1 is MGHRA, CDR2 YSYEKL.

The gene calls are TRBV10-3 and TRBJ1-5, with 7 bases identical to TRBD1. The length of the CDR3 is 16 residues. The ends lost 6 bases at V and 0 bases at J; junction bases unmatched: 8. Germline V lookup: CDR1 ENHRY, CDR2 SYGVKD. This CDR3 reads CAIRSDRDHSNQPQHF. CDR3 DNA sequence: TGTGCCATCAGAAGTGACAGGGATCATAGCAATCAGCCCCAGCATTTT.

This clone turned up a few times. The chain is built from TRBV4-1 and TRBJ2-2; D gene unclear. CDR1 and CDR2 from the germline V gene are MGHRA and YSYEKL. Deletions cut 4 bases from V and 3 bases from J, with 9 bases between. This CDR3 region has 14 residues. As DNA, the CDR3 is TGCGCCAGCAGCCGAGAGACGTACACCGGGGAGCTGTTTTTT. As protein: CASSRETYTGELFF.

To note about this clone: The germline gene is not matched at one end of the junction; a read error may be the cause. The chain links TRBV12-5 to TRBJ1-6, with TRBD1 matching 9 bases. Germline-derived CDR1 and CDR2 are LGHNT and FRNRAP. CDR3 length: 17 residues. Here the CDR3 reads CASGLGQGNHYSSPLHF. CDR3 DNA: TGTGCTAGTGGCCTCGGACAGGGGAATCATTATAGTTCACCCCTCCACTTT.